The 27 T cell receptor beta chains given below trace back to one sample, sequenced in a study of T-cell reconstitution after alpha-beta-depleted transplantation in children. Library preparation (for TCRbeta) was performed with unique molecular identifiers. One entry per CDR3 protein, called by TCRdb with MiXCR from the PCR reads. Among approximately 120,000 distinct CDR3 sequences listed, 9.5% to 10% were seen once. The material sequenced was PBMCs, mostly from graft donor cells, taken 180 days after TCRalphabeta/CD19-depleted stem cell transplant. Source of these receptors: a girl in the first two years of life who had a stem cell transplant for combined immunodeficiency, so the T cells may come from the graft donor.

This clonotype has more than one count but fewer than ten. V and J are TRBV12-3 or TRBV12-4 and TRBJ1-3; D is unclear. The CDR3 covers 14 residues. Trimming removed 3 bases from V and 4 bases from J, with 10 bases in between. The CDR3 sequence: CASSLRSPGNTIYF. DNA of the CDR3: TGTGCCAGCAGTTTGAGGTCCCCCGGAAACACCATATATTTT.

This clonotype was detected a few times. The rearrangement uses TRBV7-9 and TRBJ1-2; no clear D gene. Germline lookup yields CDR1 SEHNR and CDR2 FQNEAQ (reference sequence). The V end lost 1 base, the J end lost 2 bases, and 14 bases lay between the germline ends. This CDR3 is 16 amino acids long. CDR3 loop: CASSLGQDYLNYGYTF. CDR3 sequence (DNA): TGTGCCAGCAGCTTAGGGCAGGACTACTTAAACTATGGCTACACCTTC.

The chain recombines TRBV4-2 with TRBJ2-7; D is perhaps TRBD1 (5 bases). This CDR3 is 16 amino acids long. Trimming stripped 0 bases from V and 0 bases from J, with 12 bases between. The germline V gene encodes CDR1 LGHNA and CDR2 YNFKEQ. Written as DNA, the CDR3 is TGTGCCAGCAGCCAAGATAGGGGCAGTCACTCCTACGAGCAGTACTTC. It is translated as CASSQDRGSHSYEQYF.

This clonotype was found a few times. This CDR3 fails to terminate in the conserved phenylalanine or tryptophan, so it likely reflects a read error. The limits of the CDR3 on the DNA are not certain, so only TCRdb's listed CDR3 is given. CDR3 protein: CSAQLVQSFC. This rearrangement joins TRBV20-1 to TRBJ2-7. The germline gives CDR1 DFQATT, CDR2 SNEGSKA (reference sequence). The CDR3 spans 10 amino acids, including both terminal residues.

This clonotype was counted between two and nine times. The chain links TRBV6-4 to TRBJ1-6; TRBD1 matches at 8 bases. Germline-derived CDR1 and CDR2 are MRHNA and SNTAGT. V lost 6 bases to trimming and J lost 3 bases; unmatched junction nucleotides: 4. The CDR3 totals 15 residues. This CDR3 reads CASRAGGDYNSPLHF. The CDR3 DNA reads TGTGCCAGCAGAGCAGGGGGCGACTATAATTCACCCCTCCACTTT.

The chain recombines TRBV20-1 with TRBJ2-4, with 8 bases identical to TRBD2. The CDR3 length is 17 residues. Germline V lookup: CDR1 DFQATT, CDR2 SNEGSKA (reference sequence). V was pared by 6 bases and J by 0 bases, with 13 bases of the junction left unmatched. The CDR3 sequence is CSALNLLTSEAKNIQYF. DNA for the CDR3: TGCAGTGCCCTTAATTTACTGACTAGCGAAGCCAAAAACATTCAGTACTTC.

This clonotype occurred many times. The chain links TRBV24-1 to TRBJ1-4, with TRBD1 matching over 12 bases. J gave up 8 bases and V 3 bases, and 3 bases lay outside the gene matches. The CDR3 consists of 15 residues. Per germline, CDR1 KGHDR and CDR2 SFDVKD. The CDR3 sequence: CATSDPGTGGEKLFF. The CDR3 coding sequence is TGTGCCACCAGTGATCCCGGGACAGGGGGCGAAAAACTGTTTTTT.

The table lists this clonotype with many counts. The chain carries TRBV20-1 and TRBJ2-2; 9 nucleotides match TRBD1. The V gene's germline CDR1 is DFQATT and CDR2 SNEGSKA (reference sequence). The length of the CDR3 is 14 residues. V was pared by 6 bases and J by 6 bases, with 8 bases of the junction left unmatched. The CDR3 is CSARRDRVSGELFF. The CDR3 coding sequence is TGCAGTGCACGCCGGGACAGGGTCTCCGGGGAGCTGTTTTTT.

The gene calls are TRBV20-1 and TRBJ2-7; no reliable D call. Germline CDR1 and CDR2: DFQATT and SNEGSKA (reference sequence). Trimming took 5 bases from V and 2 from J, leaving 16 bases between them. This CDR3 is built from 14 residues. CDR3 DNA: TGCAGTGCTCGCCTGTTGACACCTCCCTACGAGCAGTACTTC. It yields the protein CSARLLTPPYEQYF.

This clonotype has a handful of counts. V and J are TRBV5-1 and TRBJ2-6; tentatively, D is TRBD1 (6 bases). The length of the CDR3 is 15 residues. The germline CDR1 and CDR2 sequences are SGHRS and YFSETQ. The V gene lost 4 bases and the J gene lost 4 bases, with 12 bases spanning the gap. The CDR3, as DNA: TGCGCCAGCAGCGTCACAGGGTACGGGGCCAACGTCCTGACTTTC. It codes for CASSVTGYGANVLTF.

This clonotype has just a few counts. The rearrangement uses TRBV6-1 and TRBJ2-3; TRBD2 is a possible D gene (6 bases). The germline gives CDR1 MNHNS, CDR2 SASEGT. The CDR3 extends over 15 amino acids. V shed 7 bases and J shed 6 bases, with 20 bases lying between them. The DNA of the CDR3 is TGTGCCAGCACATGGCGGGACCCCGCCGGGGATACGCAGTATTTT. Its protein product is CASTWRDPAGDTQYF.

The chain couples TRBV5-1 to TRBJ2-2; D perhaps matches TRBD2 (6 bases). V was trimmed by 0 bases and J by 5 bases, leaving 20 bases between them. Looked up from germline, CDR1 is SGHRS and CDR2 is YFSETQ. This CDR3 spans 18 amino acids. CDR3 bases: TGCGCCAGCAGCTTGGAGCGGGCGCGGGCAGGGAAAACCGGGGAGCTGTTTTTT. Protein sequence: CASSLERARAGKTGELFF.

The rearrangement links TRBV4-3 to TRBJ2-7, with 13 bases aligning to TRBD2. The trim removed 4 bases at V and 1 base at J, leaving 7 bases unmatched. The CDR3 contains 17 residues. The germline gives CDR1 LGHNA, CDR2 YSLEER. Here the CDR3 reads CASSPGLAGVLSYEQYF. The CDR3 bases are TGCGCCAGCAGCCCAGGACTAGCGGGAGTCCTTTCCTACGAGCAGTACTTC.

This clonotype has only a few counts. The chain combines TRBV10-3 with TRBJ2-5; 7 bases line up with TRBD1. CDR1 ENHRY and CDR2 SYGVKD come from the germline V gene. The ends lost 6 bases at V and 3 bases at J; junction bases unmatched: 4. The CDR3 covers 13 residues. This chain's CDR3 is CAIRGTDKETQYF. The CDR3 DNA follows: TGTGCCATCAGGGGGACAGACAAAGAGACCCAGTACTTC.

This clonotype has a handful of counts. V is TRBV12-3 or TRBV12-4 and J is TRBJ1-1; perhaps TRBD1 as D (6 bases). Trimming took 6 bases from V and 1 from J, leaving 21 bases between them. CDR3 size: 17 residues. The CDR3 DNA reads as TGTGCCAGCAGCCTTTTCAACAGGGAATGGGGGAACACTGAAGCTTTCTTT. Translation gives CASSLFNREWGNTEAFF.

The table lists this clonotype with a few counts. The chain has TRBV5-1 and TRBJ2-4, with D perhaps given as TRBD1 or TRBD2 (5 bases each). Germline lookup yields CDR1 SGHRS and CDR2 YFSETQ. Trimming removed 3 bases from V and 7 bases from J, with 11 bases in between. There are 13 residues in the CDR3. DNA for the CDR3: TGCGCCAGCAGCTCCGTTTGGGGGAACATTCAGTACTTC. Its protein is CASSSVWGNIQYF.

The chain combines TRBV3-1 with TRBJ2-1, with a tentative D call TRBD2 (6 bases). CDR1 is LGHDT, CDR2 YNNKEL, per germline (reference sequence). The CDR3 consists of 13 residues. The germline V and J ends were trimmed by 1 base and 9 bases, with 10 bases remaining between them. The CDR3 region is CASSQVRGSEQFF. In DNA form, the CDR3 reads TGTGCCAGCAGCCAAGTGCGGGGCAGTGAGCAGTTCTTC.

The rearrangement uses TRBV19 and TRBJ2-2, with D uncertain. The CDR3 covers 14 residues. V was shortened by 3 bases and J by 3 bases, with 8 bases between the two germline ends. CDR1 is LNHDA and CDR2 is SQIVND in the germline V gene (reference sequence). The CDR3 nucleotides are TGTGCCAGTAGTATGACATTTCACACCGGGGAGCTGTTTTTT. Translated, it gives CASSMTFHTGELFF.

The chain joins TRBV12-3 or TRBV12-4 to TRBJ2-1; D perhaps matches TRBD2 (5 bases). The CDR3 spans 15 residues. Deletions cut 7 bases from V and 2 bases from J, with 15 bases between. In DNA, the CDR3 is TGTGCCAGCACCCTGGGAGCGGCGGCCTACAATGAGCAGTTCTTC. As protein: CASTLGAAAYNEQFF.

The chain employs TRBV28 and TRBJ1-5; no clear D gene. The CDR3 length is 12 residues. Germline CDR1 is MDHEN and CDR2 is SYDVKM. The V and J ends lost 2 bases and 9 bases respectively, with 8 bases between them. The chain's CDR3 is CASSLRAWPQHF. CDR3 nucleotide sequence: TGTGCCAGCAGTTTAAGGGCTTGGCCCCAGCATTTT.

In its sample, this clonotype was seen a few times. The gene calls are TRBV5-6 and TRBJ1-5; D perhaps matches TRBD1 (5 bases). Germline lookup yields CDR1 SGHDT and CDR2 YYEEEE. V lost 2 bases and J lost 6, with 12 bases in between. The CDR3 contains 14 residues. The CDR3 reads CASSFWTLGQPQHF. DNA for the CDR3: TGTGCCAGCAGCTTCTGGACACTCGGTCAGCCCCAGCATTTT.

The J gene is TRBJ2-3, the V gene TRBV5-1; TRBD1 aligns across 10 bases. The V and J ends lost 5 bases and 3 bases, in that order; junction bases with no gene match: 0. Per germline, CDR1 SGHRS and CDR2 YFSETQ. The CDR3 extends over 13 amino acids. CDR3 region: CASRGQGTDTQYF. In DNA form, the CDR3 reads TGCGCCAGCAGGGGACAGGGGACAGATACGCAGTATTTT.

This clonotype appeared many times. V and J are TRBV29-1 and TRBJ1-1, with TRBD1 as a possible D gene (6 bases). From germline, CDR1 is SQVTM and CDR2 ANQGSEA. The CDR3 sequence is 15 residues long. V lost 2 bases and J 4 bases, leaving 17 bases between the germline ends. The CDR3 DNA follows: TGCAGCGTTGAACTGAGGGGGGTGCGCGGCACTGAAGCTTTCTTT. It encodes CSVELRGVRGTEAFF. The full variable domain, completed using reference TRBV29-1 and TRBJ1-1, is SAVISQKPSRDICQRGTSLTIQCQVDSQVTMMFWYRQQPGQSLTLIATANQGSEATYESGFVIDKFPISRPNLTFSTLTVSNMSPEDSSIYLCSVELRGVRGTEAFFGQGTRLTVV.

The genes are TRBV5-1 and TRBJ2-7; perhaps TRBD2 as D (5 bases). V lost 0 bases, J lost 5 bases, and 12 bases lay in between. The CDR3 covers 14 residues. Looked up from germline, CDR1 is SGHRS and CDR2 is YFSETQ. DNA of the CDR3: TGCGCCAGCAGCTTGGGGGGAGATTGGGACGAGCAGTACTTC. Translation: CASSLGGDWDEQYF.

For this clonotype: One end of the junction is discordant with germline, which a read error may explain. CDR3 DNA sequence: TGTTCCAGCAGCGTTGCCGGGGATAGGGCTCAGCCCCAGCATTTT. Translated: CSSSVAGDRAQPQHF. The chain carries TRBV9 and TRBJ1-5; D call uncertain. Per germline, CDR1 SGDLS and CDR2 YYNGEE. The CDR3 is 15 residues long.

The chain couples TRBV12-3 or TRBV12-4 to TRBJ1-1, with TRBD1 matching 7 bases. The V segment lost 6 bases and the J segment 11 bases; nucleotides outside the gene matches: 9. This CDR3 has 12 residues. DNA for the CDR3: TGTGCCAGCAGGCGAAAGGGGGCTTTGGCTTTCTTT. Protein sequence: CASRRKGALAFF.

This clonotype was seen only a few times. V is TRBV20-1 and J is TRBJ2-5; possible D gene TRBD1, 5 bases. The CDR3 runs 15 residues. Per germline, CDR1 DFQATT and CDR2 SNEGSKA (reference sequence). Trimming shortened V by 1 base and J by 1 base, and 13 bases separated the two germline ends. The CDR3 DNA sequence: TGCAGTGCTAGAGTCACAGGCCGATTCCAAGAGACCCAGTACTTC. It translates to CSARVTGRFQETQYF.